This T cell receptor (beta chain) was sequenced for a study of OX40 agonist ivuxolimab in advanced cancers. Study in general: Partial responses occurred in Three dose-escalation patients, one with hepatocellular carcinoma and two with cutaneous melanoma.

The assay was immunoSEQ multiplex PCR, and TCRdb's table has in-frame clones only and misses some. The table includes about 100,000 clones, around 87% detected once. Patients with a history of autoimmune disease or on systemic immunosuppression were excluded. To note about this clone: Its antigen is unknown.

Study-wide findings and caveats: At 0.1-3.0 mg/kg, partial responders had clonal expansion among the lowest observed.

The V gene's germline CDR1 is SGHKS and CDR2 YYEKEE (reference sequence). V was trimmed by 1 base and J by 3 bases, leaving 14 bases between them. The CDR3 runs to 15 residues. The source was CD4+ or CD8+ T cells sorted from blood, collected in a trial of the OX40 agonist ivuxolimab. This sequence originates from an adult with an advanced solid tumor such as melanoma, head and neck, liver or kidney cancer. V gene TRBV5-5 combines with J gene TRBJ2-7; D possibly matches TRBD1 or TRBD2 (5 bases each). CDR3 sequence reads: CASSLIGTLLYEQYF. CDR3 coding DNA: TGTGCCAGCAGCTTGATAGGGACGCTCCTCTACGAGCAGTACTTC. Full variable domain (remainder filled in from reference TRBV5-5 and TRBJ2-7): DAGVTQSPTHLIKTRGQQVTLRCSPISGHKSVSWYQQVLGQGPQFIFQYYEKEERGRGNFPDRFSARQFPNYSSELNVNALLLGDSALYLCASSLIGTLLYEQYFGPGTRLTVT.